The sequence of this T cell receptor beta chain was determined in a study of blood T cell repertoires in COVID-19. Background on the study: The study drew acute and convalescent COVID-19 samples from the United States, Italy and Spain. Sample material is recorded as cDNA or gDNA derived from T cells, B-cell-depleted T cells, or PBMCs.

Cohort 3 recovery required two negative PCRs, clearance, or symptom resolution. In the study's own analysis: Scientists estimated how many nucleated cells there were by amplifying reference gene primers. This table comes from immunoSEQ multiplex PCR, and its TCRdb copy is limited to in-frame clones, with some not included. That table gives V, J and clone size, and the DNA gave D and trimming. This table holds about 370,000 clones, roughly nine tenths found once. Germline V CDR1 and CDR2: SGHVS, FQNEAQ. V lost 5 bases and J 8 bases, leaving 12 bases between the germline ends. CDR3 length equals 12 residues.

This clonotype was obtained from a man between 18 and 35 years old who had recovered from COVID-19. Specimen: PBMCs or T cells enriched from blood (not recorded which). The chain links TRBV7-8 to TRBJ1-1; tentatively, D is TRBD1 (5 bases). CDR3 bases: TGTGCCAGCAGCCTTGGGGCAGACGAAGCTTTCTTT. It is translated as CASSLGADEAFF.